A single T cell receptor (beta chain) is shown here with its context. One end of the junction does not line up with germline, which may come from a read error. This entry comes from a study of metastatic and nonmetastatic thyroid tumors. Turning to the study itself: Both malignant and benign thyroid patients supplied peripheral blood and tumor or nodule tissue samples, across which the repertoires of these patients were then compared.

CDR3 length equals 19 residues. Looked up from germline, CDR1 is SGHTA and CDR2 is FQGTGA. Under the authors' procedure: A papillary thyroid cancer distant-metastasis classifier was built from CDR3 differences across clinicopathological groups. With MiXCR, TCRdb called clones anew from the PCR reads. The V and J calls follow TCRdb's processing rather than the paper's. The data show about 92,000 clones, with just under 15% seen just once and about 3.9% held by the top ten. Before thyroid surgery, none of the patients had received any treatment. The sequencing input was blood. The J gene is TRBJ2-3, the V gene TRBV7-3; TRBD2 might be the D (5 bases). The origin of this receptor is a female donor with papillary thyroid cancer or a benign thyroid nodule (not recorded which). Some clones in this sample may be carry-over from other donors' samples. The CDR3 sequence: CASRPEEDDLRASTYTQYF. The CDR3 DNA is TGTGCCAGCAGACCCGAGGAGGATGATCTCCGTGCTAGCACATATACGCAGTATTTT.